The sequence of this T cell receptor (beta chain) was determined in a study of T cell repertoires in cytomegalovirus infection. Study in general: Recently identified HLA-C-restricted CMV epitopes were among the peptides used. Public TCR beta signatures were indicative of both CMV infection and a matching HLA type.

In the case of this clonotype: The antigen remains undetermined.

Points from the study as a whole: Using cumulative public TCR beta family frequency, the authors identified those who carried CMV together with the relevant HLA. HLA-C-restricted CMV-specific TCR beta clonotypes prevailed in the ex vivo response.

The germline V gene has CDR1 MDHEN and CDR2 SYDVKM. V lost 5 bases to trimming and J lost 5 bases, with 19 bases between them. The CDR3 totals 16 residues. TCRdb reprocessed the reads with MiXCR, giving one entry per CDR3 protein. This table has 300,000 to 400,000 distinct CDR3 sequences, 25% to 35% appearing once. This TCR was recovered from a human donor in good health (CMV status not recorded). Some clones in this sample may be carry-over from other donors' samples. The chain employs TRBV28 and TRBJ2-1; D may correspond to TRBD1 or TRBD2 (6 bases each). The source material was cultured PBMCs, sampled from culture after CMV antigen stimulation. As DNA, the CDR3 is TGTGCCAGCAGTCGCTCTAGGGGGAGGAACCACAATGAGCAGTTCTTC. It codes for CASSRSRGRNHNEQFF.